These T cell receptor beta chains were read from a single sample in a study of beta chain features in type 1 diabetes. The assay was immunoSEQ multiplex PCR, and TCRdb's table has in-frame clones only and misses some. The sample has 900,000 or so clones; 17% are singletons. Sequenced sample: naive CD4+ T cells from blood. These receptors were collected from a woman aged 18 to 35 in good health. Each CDR3 is given with its conserved first and last residue. The D gene is left open where the match is weak. Where a row states a size, it is once, few, many or the class of an expanded clone; other rows omit it.

d_gene	j_gene	v_gene	abundance	CDR3aa	CDR3nt
-	TRBJ2-7	TRBV7-8	few	CASSLVNLAQYF	TGTGCCAGCAGCTTAGTTAACCTTGCCCAGTACTTC
-	TRBJ2-4	TRBV11-1	-	CASSLTGTNIQYF	TGTGCCAGCAGCCTGACCGGGACAAACATTCAGTACTTC
-	TRBJ2-2	TRBV7-2	-	CASSLRAGNTGELFF	TGTGCCAGCAGCTTAAGGGCGGGAAACACCGGGGAGCTGTTTTTT
TRBD2	TRBJ2-2	TRBV9	few	CASSPITLAGDTGELFF	TGTGCCAGCAGCCCGATTACACTAGCGGGAGACACCGGGGAGCTGTTTTTT
-	TRBJ2-3	TRBV5-1	few	CASSLWAGAADTQYF	TGCGCCAGCAGCTTGTGGGCAGGGGCGGCAGATACGCAGTATTTT
-	TRBJ2-5	TRBV28	few	CASSHGTLQETQYF	TGTGCCAGCAGCCATGGGACGCTCCAAGAGACCCAGTACTTC
TRBD1	TRBJ2-3	TRBV7-3	-	CASSTGTGGQAQYF	TGTGCCAGCAGTACCGGGACAGGGGGACAGGCGCAGTATTTT
-	TRBJ1-1	TRBV10-3	-	CAIWVGTEAFF	TGTGCCATCTGGGTAGGGACTGAAGCTTTCTTT
-	TRBJ1-1	TRBV7-3	-	CASSSQLGAGVAFF	TGTGCCAGCAGCTCCCAACTGGGGGCAGGGGTAGCTTTCTTT
-	TRBJ1-5	TRBV6-5	few	CASSYSRSPNQPQHF	TGTGCCAGCAGTTACTCGAGGAGCCCGAATCAGCCCCAGCATTTT
-	TRBJ2-3	TRBV11-2	few	CASSLVASVETQYF	TGTGCCAGCAGCTTAGTGGCAAGCGTTGAAACGCAGTATTTT
TRBD2	TRBJ2-1	TRBV5-8	-	CASSSRLAGDYNEQFF	TGTGCCAGCAGCTCTAGACTAGCGGGAGACTACAATGAGCAGTTCTTC
-	TRBJ2-2	TRBV11-2	-	CASSFLTRRDTGELFF	TGTGCCAGCAGCTTTTTGACCCGGCGGGACACCGGGGAGCTGTTTTTT
TRBD1	TRBJ1-5	TRBV10-3	-	CATRTGGDQPQHF	TGTGCCACCCGTACAGGGGGTGATCAGCCCCAGCATTTT
TRBD1	TRBJ2-5	TRBV5-4	few	CASSRVRTGYQETQYF	TGTGCCAGCAGCCGGGTCAGGACAGGCTATCAAGAGACCCAGTACTTC
-	TRBJ2-7	TRBV5-4	-	CASSYRSGPYEQYF	TGTGCCAGCAGCTACCGGTCAGGTCCCTACGAGCAGTACTTC
-	TRBJ1-3	TRBV4-2	-	CASSQDISGNTIYF	TGTGCCAGCAGCCAAGATATCTCTGGAAACACCATATATTTT
-	TRBJ2-5	TRBV28	few	CATSGGGVYETQYF	TGTGCCACCAGTGGCGGGGGCGTCTACGAGACCCAGTACTTC
-	TRBJ1-5	TRBV5-6	few	CASSPGRNNQPQHF	TGTGCCAGCAGCCCGGGACGGAACAATCAGCCCCAGCATTTT
TRBD1	TRBJ2-7	TRBV7-6	-	CASSQGDGSYEQYF	TGTGCCAGCAGTCAGGGGGACGGCTCCTACGAGCAGTACTTC
-	TRBJ2-1	TRBV7-9	few	CASSNRGGRLNEQFF	TGTGCCAGCAGCAATAGGGGGGGAAGGCTCAATGAGCAGTTCTTC
-	TRBJ2-1	TRBV7-2	few	CASSLAPMGGEQFF	TGTGCCAGCAGCTTAGCGCCTATGGGTGGGGAGCAGTTCTTC
TRBD1	TRBJ1-1	TRBV28	few	CASSLEDRESFF	TGTGCCAGCAGTTTAGAGGACAGGGAGTCTTTCTTT
-	TRBJ2-5	TRBV15	-	CATSRAQLAGTETQYF	TGTGCCACCAGCAGAGCCCAATTGGCGGGGACGGAGACCCAGTACTTC
TRBD1	TRBJ2-7	TRBV13	few	CASSTTGGYEQYF	TGTGCCAGCTCTACCACAGGGGGCTACGAGCAGTACTTC
-	TRBJ2-7	TRBV18	once	CASSRDGDTYEQYF	TGTGCCAGCTCACGCGACGGAGATACCTACGAGCAGTACTTC
TRBD1	TRBJ2-5	TRBV5-1	few	CASRESGTGFQETQYF	TGCGCCAGCAGAGAGTCCGGGACAGGGTTCCAAGAGACCCAGTACTTC
-	TRBJ2-2	TRBV2	-	CASGMVSTGELFF	TGTGCCAGCGGTATGGTATCCACCGGGGAGCTGTTTTTT
TRBD1	TRBJ1-5	TRBV6-5	few	CASSYSGTGDNQPQHF	TGTGCCAGCAGTTACTCCGGGACAGGGGATAATCAGCCCCAGCATTTT
-	TRBJ2-7	TRBV4-1	-	CASSQAGSLYEQYF	TGCGCCAGCAGCCAAGCAGGGAGCCTCTACGAGCAGTACTTC
-	TRBJ2-1	TRBV18	few	CASSLKTASSYNEQFF	TGTGCCAGCTCACTAAAAACCGCGAGCTCCTACAATGAGCAGTTCTTC
-	TRBJ2-7	TRBV10-3	-	CAIRGTEGSLYEQYF	TGTGCCATCAGGGGGACGGAGGGTTCGCTCTACGAGCAGTACTTC